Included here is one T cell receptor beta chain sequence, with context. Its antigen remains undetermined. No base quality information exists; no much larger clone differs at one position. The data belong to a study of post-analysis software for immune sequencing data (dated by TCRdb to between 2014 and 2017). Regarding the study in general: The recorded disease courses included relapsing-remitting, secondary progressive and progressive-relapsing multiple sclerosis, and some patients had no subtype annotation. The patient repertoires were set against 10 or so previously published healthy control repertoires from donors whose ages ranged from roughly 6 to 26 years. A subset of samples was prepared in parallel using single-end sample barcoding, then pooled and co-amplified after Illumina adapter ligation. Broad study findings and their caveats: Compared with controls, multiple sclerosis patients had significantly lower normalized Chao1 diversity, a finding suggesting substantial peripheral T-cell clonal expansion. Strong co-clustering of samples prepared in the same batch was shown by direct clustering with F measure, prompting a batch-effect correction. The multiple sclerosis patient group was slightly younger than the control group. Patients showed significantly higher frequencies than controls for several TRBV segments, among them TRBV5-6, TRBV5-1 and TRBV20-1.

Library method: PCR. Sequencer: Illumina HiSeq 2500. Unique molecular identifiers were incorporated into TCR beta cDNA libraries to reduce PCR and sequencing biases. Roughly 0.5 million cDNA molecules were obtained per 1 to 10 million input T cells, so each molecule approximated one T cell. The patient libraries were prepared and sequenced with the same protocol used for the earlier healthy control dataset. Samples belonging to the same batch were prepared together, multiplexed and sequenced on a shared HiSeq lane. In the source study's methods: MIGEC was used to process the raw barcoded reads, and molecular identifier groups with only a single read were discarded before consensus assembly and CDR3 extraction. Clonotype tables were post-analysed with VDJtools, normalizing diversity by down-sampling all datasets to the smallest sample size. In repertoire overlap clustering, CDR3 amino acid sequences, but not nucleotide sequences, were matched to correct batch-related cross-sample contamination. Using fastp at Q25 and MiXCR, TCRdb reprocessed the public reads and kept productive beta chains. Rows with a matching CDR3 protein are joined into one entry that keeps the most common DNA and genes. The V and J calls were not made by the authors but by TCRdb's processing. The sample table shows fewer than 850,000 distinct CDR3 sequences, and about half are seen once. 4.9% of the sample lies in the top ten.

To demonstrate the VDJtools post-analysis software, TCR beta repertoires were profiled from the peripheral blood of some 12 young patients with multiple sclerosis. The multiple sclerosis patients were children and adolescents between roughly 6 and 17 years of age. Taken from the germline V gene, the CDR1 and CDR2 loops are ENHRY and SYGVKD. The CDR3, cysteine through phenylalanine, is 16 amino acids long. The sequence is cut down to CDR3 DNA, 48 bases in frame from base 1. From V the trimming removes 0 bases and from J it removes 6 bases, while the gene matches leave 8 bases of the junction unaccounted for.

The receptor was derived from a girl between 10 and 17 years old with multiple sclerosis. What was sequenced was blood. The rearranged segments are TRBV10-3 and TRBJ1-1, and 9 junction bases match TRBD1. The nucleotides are TGTGCCATCAGTGAGTCCCCTGACAGGGGGTTCTCTGAAGCTTTCTTT. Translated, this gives CAISESPDRGFSEAFF.